This is a list of T cell receptor beta chains from one sample in a study of early T cells in non-severe SARS-CoV-2 infection. MiXCR, applied by TCRdb to the 5' RACE reads, yields one record per CDR3 protein. The table has 30,000 or so distinct CDR3 sequences, about 5% seen once; the top ten hold 5% to 6.5%. Material for sequencing was whole blood. The receptors derive from an adult who was a healthcare worker with PCR-confirmed SARS-CoV-2 infection or an uninfected control (not recorded which). Each CDR3 is given with its conserved first and last residue. The D gene is left open where the match is weak. Clone size is shown for a subset of rows, as once, few, many or a class of expanded clone.

V gene: TRBV21-1; J gene: TRBJ2-7; D gene: -; clone size: many; CDR3 DNA: TGTGCCAGTAGCAATCCGACCTCCTACGAGCAGTACTTC; CDR3 protein: CASSNPTSYEQYF
V gene: TRBV9; J gene: TRBJ2-3; D gene: -; clone size: -; CDR3 DNA: TGTGCCAGCAGCGTAGAGGACGGGGGGCGCGCGGATACGCAGTATTTT; CDR3 protein: CASSVEDGGRADTQYF
V gene: TRBV12-3/TRBV12-4; J gene: TRBJ2-1; D gene: TRBD2; clone size: many; CDR3 DNA: TGTGCCAGCAGTTTAGGTTTGACTAGCGGGGATATGGTGAGCTACAATGAGCAGTTCTTC; CDR3 protein: CASSLGLTSGDMVSYNEQFF
V gene: TRBV2; J gene: TRBJ1-4; D gene: TRBD1; clone size: many; CDR3 DNA: TGTGCCAGCAGGGACAGGGGGCGAGCTAATGAAAAACTGTTTTTT; CDR3 protein: CASRDRGRANEKLFF
V gene: TRBV10-3; J gene: TRBJ1-2; D gene: TRBD1; clone size: many; CDR3 DNA: TGTGCCGTCAAGGGACAGGAAAACTATGGCTACACCTTC; CDR3 protein: CAVKGQENYGYTF
V gene: TRBV7-2; J gene: TRBJ2-1; D gene: -; clone size: medium-sized; CDR3 DNA: TGTGCCAGCAGCTTGGGACCCGCGTCTGAGCAGTTCTTC; CDR3 protein: CASSLGPASEQFF
V gene: TRBV11-2; J gene: TRBJ2-7; D gene: -; clone size: many; CDR3 DNA: TGTGCCAGCAGCCCTCAGGACAGCTCCTACGAGCAGTACTTC; CDR3 protein: CASSPQDSSYEQYF
V gene: TRBV10-2; J gene: TRBJ2-4; D gene: TRBD2; clone size: many; CDR3 DNA: TGCGCCAGCAGTGAGTCGGGGAGGGACATTCAGTACTTC; CDR3 protein: CASSESGRDIQYF
V gene: TRBV5-1; J gene: TRBJ1-1; D gene: TRBD1; clone size: many; CDR3 DNA: TGCGCCAGCAGCGTACCGGGACAGCTCTCTGAAGCTTTCTTT; CDR3 protein: CASSVPGQLSEAFF
V gene: TRBV3-1; J gene: TRBJ2-3; D gene: -; clone size: many; CDR3 DNA: TGTGCCAGCAGCCAGGGGGGGGCGGATACGCAGTATTTT; CDR3 protein: CASSQGGADTQYF
V gene: TRBV7-8; J gene: TRBJ2-1; D gene: -; clone size: many; CDR3 DNA: TGTGCCAGCAGCTCGGTTGGGCAGGGGTACAATGAGCAGTTCTTC; CDR3 protein: CASSSVGQGYNEQFF
V gene: TRBV5-6; J gene: TRBJ1-4; D gene: TRBD1; clone size: many; CDR3 DNA: TGTGCCAGCAGCTTGACAGGGGCAACTAATGAAAAACTGTTTTTT; CDR3 protein: CASSLTGATNEKLFF
V gene: TRBV30; J gene: TRBJ1-5; D gene: TRBD1; clone size: many; CDR3 DNA: TGTGCCTGGAGTCCTACAGGGGCCTGGAGTCAGCCCCAGCATTTT; CDR3 protein: CAWSPTGAWSQPQHF
V gene: TRBV5-4; J gene: TRBJ2-1; D gene: -; clone size: -; CDR3 DNA: TGTGCCAGCAGCGGGCCCCCCGCCCCCAGTGAGCAGTTCTTC; CDR3 protein: CASSGPPAPSEQFF
V gene: TRBV29-1; J gene: TRBJ2-5; D gene: TRBD2; clone size: many; CDR3 DNA: TGCAGCGCGCGGACTAGCGGGGGGTGGAGGTACCAAGAGACCCAGTACTTC; CDR3 protein: CSARTSGGWRYQETQYF
V gene: TRBV7-2; J gene: TRBJ1-2; D gene: -; clone size: -; CDR3 DNA: TGTGCCAGCAGCTTCGAGAGCCAAGGAGGCTATGGCTACACCTTC; CDR3 protein: CASSFESQGGYGYTF
V gene: TRBV6-1; J gene: TRBJ2-7; D gene: -; clone size: many; CDR3 DNA: TGTGCCAGCAATCTCGCTACAGGGAGCTCCTACGAGCAGTACTTC; CDR3 protein: CASNLATGSSYEQYF
V gene: TRBV11-2; J gene: TRBJ2-1; D gene: -; clone size: many; CDR3 DNA: TGTGCCAGCAGCTTAGGCGGCGGGGTTGGGGAGCAGTTCTTC; CDR3 protein: CASSLGGGVGEQFF
V gene: TRBV23-1; J gene: TRBJ2-1; D gene: TRBD1; clone size: many; CDR3 DNA: TGCGCCAGCAGTCCTCCAGGGGGTAATGAGCAGTTCTTC; CDR3 protein: CASSPPGGNEQFF
V gene: TRBV24-1; J gene: TRBJ2-5; D gene: TRBD2; clone size: -; CDR3 DNA: TGTGCACTATTTCGGACTAGCGGGAGAGGAAAGACCCAGTACTTC; CDR3 protein: CALFRTSGRGKTQYF
V gene: TRBV7-8; J gene: TRBJ2-2; D gene: -; clone size: many; CDR3 DNA: TGTGCCAGCAGTGCCCGGGCCCCGAGGGCCGGGGAGCTGTTTTTT; CDR3 protein: CASSARAPRAGELFF
V gene: TRBV21-1; J gene: TRBJ2-7; D gene: -; clone size: many; CDR3 DNA: TGTGCCAGCAGCAAAGAGTTACAGGGGTACAAGGACGAGCAGTACTTC; CDR3 protein: CASSKELQGYKDEQYF
V gene: TRBV5-8; J gene: TRBJ1-4; D gene: TRBD1; clone size: many; CDR3 DNA: TGTGCCAGCAGCTTCCGGACAGGCCTGCTAGGGGGTGAAAAACTGTTTTTT; CDR3 protein: CASSFRTGLLGGEKLFF
V gene: TRBV28; J gene: TRBJ2-1; D gene: -; clone size: many; CDR3 DNA: TGTGCCAGCAGCACCCCGGCGGACTCGACGTTGTGGCAGTTCTTC; CDR3 protein: CASSTPADSTLWQFF
V gene: TRBV4-1; J gene: TRBJ2-1; D gene: TRBD2; clone size: -; CDR3 DNA: TGCGCCAGCAGCCAAGGACTAGCGGGAGTTTATGAGCAGTTCTTC; CDR3 protein: CASSQGLAGVYEQFF
V gene: TRBV6-5; J gene: TRBJ2-7; D gene: TRBD2; clone size: medium-sized; CDR3 DNA: TGTGCCAGCTGGACTAGCGGGAGATGGGAAGAGCAGTACTTC; CDR3 protein: CASWTSGRWEEQYF
V gene: TRBV10-2; J gene: TRBJ2-1; D gene: TRBD2; clone size: few; CDR3 DNA: TGCGCCAGCTCGGAAGGGCTAGCGGGGGGGAGCTCCTACAATGAGCAGTTCTTC; CDR3 protein: CASSEGLAGGSSYNEQFF
V gene: TRBV11-2; J gene: TRBJ1-3; D gene: -; clone size: few; CDR3 DNA: TGTGCCAGCAGCTCGCTGGACGGGCCCTCTGGAAACACCATATATTTT; CDR3 protein: CASSSLDGPSGNTIYF
V gene: TRBV7-6; J gene: TRBJ2-3; D gene: TRBD2; clone size: few; CDR3 DNA: TGTGCCAGCAGCCCGTGGACTAGCGGGAGGGTCAGGGCGCAGTATTTT; CDR3 protein: CASSPWTSGRVRAQYF
V gene: TRBV6-5; J gene: TRBJ2-7; D gene: TRBD2; clone size: many; CDR3 DNA: TGTGCCAGCAGTTATGTTCCCCCGAGCGGGAGGGCCCCCTACGAGCAGTACTTC; CDR3 protein: CASSYVPPSGRAPYEQYF
V gene: TRBV28; J gene: TRBJ1-5; D gene: -; clone size: many; CDR3 DNA: TGTGCCAGCATAACAGGGTCTGTTCAGCCCCAGCATTTT; CDR3 protein: CASITGSVQPQHF
V gene: TRBV27; J gene: TRBJ2-7; D gene: -; clone size: -; CDR3 DNA: TGTGCCAGCAGCCCAGGACGGGGGCAGTACTTC; CDR3 protein: CASSPGRGQYF
V gene: TRBV4-3; J gene: TRBJ1-4; D gene: -; clone size: many; CDR3 DNA: TGCGCCAGCAGCCAAGATGGTCCAGAAAGTACTAATGAAAAACTGTTTTTT; CDR3 protein: CASSQDGPESTNEKLFF
V gene: TRBV6-5; J gene: TRBJ2-7; D gene: -; clone size: many; CDR3 DNA: TGTGCGACAACGAGCGGTTCCTCCTACGAGCAGTACTTC; CDR3 protein: CATTSGSSYEQYF
V gene: TRBV21-1; J gene: TRBJ1-4; D gene: -; clone size: -; CDR3 DNA: TGTGCCAGCACGCGGGAAGAAAAACTGTTTTTT; CDR3 protein: CASTREEKLFF
V gene: TRBV7-6; J gene: TRBJ2-2; D gene: -; clone size: many; CDR3 DNA: TGTGCCAGCAGCTTAGCAGCCGGGCCTCCGAACACCGGGGAGCTGTTTTTT; CDR3 protein: CASSLAAGPPNTGELFF
V gene: TRBV21-1; J gene: TRBJ2-1; D gene: -; clone size: many; CDR3 DNA: TGTGCCAGAAGACGCAGGGTCGTCCGATACAATGAGCAGTTCTTC; CDR3 protein: CARRRRVVRYNEQFF
V gene: TRBV4-3; J gene: TRBJ2-3; D gene: -; clone size: many; CDR3 DNA: TGCGCCAGCAGCCAAGATTTCCGGGGTGACTACACAGATACGCAGTATTTT; CDR3 protein: CASSQDFRGDYTDTQYF
V gene: TRBV3-1; J gene: TRBJ2-1; D gene: -; clone size: few; CDR3 DNA: TGTGCCAGCAGCCAAGAGTGGGGGCGGGGAGCTAGCGAGCAGTTCTTC; CDR3 protein: CASSQEWGRGASEQFF
V gene: TRBV9; J gene: TRBJ2-7; D gene: -; clone size: many; CDR3 DNA: TGTGCCAGCAGCGCTTTACCCAACCCCGGAGAAGAGCAGTACTTC; CDR3 protein: CASSALPNPGEEQYF
V gene: TRBV6-4; J gene: TRBJ2-3; D gene: TRBD2; clone size: -; CDR3 DNA: TGTGCCAGCAGTGATTCAGGACTAGCGGCCACAGATACGCAGTATTTT; CDR3 protein: CASSDSGLAATDTQYF
V gene: TRBV20-1; J gene: TRBJ2-5; D gene: -; clone size: many; CDR3 DNA: TGCAGTGCTAACCGGGACTCCCAAGAGACCCAGTACTTC; CDR3 protein: CSANRDSQETQYF